Only one count was recorded for the clone carrying this T cell receptor beta chain. The data were obtained in a study of shared clonotypes between healthy human individuals. For the study at large: Samples came from two female and a few male donors aged 18 to 49.

Measured with immunoSEQ multiplex PCR; TCRdb has only the in-frame clones, and not every one. The sample carries 2 million to 2.5 million clones, approximately 94% recorded once. The CDR3 totals 16 residues. V shed 3 bases, J shed 0 bases, and the junction held 5 bases outside the gene matches. Germline V CDR1 and CDR2: SGDLS, YYNGEE. The receptor was derived from a man aged 18 to 30 in good health. The sequencing sample was made of naive CD4+ T cells sorted from blood. Documented subset: CD45RA+ positively selected. This chain uses TRBV9 with TRBJ2-2, with 7 bases identical to TRBD1. CDR3 in amino acids: CASSGRGGANTGELFF. CDR3 coding DNA: TGTGCCAGCAGCGGAAGAGGGGGCGCGAACACCGGGGAGCTGTTTTTT.